This TCR beta chain was identified during a study of glioma-infiltrating T cells after dendritic cell vaccination. Indicated time point: after dendritic cell vaccination, including at tumor progression/relapse. V was pared by 6 bases and J by 7 bases, with 7 bases of the junction left unmatched. CDR1 and CDR2 from the germline V gene are SEHNR and FQNEAQ (reference sequence). This CDR3 spans 14 amino acids. The immunoSEQ assay amplified TCRB CDR3 from up to 2 ug DNA. Amplification used 60 V beta primers and 13 J beta primers. Generated by immunoSEQ multiplex PCR, the TCRdb table keeps only in-frame clones and is missing some. The data hold 60,000 or so clones, with around 86% observed a single time.

The TCR comes from a human donor with glioblastoma. This chain links TRBV7-9 with TRBJ1-2, with TRBD1 matching over 11 bases. Specimen: blood, collected after dendritic cell vaccination. Written as DNA, the CDR3 is TGTGCCAGCAGGTCTAGCGGGACAGGGGGTGGCTACACCTTC. This codes for CASRSSGTGGGYTF.